What follows is one T cell receptor beta chain and its context. The data were taken from a study of T cell changes during pregnancy in multiple sclerosis. The V gene's germline CDR1 is ENHRY and CDR2 SYGVKD. CDR3 size: 16 residues. V dropped 3 bases and J dropped 2; count of bases not matched to a gene: 8. The data were produced by immunoSEQ multiplex PCR, yet TCRdb's version contains in-frame clones alone and is incomplete. Of roughly 75,000 clones listed, approximately 92% are singletons. This TCR derives from a female donor in good health, enrolled as a control in a pregnancy study. The rearrangement joins TRBV10-3 to TRBJ2-3; 7 bases agree with TRBD2. Sequencing was performed on peripheral blood, taken in the third trimester of pregnancy. This CDR3 reads CAISDRLAANTDTQYF. The CDR3 DNA reads as TGTGCCATCAGTGACAGGCTAGCGGCAAACACAGATACGCAGTATTTT.